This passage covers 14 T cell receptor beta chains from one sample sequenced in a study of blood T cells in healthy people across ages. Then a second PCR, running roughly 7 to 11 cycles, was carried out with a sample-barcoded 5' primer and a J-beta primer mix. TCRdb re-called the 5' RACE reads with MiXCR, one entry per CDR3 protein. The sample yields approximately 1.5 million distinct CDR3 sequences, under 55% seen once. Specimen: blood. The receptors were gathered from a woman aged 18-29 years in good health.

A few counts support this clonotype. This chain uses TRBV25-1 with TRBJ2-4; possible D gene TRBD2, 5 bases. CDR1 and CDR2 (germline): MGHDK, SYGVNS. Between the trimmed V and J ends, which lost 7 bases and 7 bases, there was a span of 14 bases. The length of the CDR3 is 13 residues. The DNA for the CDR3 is TGTGCCAGCACTTCGGGGTCTTTCAACATTCAGTACTTC. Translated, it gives CASTSGSFNIQYF.

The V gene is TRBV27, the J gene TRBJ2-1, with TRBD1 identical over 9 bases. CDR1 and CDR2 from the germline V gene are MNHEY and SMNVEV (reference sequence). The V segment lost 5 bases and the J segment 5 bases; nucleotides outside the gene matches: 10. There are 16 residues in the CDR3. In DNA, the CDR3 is TGTGCCAGCAGTCTCACAGGGGGCATTGGGCACAATGAGCAGTTCTTC. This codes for CASSLTGGIGHNEQFF.

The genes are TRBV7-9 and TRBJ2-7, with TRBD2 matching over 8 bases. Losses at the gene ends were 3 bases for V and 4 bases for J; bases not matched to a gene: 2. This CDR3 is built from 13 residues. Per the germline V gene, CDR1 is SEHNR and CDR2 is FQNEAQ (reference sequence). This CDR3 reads CASSLGLEYEQYF. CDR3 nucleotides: TGTGCCAGCAGCTTGGGACTAGAATACGAGCAGTACTTC.

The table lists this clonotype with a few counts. CDR3 region: CAWSRQATNYGYTF. The CDR3 DNA reads TGTGCCTGGAGTCGGCAGGCTACAAACTATGGCTACACCTTC. This chain joins TRBV30 and TRBJ1-2, with no clear D. CDR1 GTSNPN and CDR2 SVGIG come from the germline V gene (reference sequence). Trimming stripped 2 bases from V and 2 bases from J, with 12 bases between. The CDR3 covers 14 residues.

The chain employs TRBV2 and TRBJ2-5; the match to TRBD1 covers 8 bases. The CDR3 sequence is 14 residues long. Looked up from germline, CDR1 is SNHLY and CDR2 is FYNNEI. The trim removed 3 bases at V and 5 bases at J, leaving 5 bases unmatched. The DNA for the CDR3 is TGTGCCAGCAGTGAGAGACAGGGGAAGGAGACCCAGTACTTC. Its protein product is CASSERQGKETQYF.

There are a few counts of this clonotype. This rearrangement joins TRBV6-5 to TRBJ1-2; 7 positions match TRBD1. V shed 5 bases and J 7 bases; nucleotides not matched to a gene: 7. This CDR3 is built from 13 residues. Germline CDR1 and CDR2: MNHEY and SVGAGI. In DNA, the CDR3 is TGTGCCAGCAGTGACGCCAACAGGGGTGGCTACACCTTC. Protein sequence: CASSDANRGGYTF.

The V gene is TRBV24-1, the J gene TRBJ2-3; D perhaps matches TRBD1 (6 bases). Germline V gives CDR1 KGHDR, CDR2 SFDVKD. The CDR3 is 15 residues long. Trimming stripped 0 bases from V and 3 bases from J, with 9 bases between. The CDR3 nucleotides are TGTGCCACCAGTGATTTGGACAGGAGGACAGATACGCAGTATTTT. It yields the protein CATSDLDRRTDTQYF.

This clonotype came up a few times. The CDR3 DNA reads TGTGCCAGCAGCTTAGCGCGGGCGGAAACCTACGAGCAGTACTTC. Residues: CASSLARAETYEQYF. The J gene is TRBJ2-4, the V gene TRBV7-6, with D possibly matching TRBD2 (5 bases). The J call may be faulty, since TRBJ2-7 better matches the DNA end. This CDR3 is built from 15 residues. In germline, CDR1 is SGHVS, CDR2 FNYEAQ.

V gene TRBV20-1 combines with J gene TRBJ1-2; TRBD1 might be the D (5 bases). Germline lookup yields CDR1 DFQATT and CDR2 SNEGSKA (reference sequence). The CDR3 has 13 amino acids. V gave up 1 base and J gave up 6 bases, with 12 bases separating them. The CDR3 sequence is CSARVNLGDGYTF. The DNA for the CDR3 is TGCAGTGCTAGAGTCAACCTGGGGGATGGCTACACCTTC.

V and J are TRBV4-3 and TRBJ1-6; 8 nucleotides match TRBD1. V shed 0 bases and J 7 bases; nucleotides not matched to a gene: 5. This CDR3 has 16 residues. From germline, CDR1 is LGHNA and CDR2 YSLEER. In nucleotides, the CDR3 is TGCGCCAGCAGCCAAGATGCGACAGGGGCGAATTCACCCCTCCACTTT. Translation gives CASSQDATGANSPLHF.

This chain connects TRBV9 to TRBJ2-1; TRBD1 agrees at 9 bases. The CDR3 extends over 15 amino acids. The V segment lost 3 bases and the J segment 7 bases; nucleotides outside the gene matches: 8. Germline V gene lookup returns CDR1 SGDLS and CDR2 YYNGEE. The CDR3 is CASSAGTGYRNEQFF. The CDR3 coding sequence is TGTGCCAGCAGCGCCGGGACAGGGTATAGAAATGAGCAGTTCTTC.

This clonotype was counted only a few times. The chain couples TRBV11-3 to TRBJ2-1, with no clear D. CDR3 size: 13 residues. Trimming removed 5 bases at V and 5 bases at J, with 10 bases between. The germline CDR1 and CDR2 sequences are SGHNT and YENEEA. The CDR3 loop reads CASSPKVNNEQFF. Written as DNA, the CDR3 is TGTGCCAGCAGCCCGAAAGTAAACAATGAGCAGTTCTTC.

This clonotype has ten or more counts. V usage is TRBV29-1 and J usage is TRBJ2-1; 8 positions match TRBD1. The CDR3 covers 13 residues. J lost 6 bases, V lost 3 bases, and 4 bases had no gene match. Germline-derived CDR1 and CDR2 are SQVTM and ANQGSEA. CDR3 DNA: TGCAGCGTTGACCGGACAGGGCTCAATGAGCAGTTCTTC. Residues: CSVDRTGLNEQFF.

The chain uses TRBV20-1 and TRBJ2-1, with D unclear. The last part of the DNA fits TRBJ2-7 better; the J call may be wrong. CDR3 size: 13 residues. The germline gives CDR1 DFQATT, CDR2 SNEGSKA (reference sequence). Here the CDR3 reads CSARDLNYNEQYF. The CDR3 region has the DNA TGCAGTGCTAGAGATCTTAACTACAATGAGCAGTACTTC.